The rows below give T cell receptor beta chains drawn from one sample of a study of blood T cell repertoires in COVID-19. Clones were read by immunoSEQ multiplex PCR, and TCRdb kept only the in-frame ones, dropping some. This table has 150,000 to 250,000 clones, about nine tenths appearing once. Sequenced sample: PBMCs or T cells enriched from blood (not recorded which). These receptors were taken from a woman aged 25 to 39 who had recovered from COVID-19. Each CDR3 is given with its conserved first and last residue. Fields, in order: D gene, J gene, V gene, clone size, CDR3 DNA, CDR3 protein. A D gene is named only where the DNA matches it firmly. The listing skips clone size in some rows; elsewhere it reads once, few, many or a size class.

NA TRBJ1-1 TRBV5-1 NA TGCGCCAGCAGCCGCTACGAAGACACTGAAGCTTTCTTT CASSRYEDTEAFF
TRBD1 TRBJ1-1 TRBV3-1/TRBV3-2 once TGTGCCAGCAGCCGTGGGACAGGGGGGTCGAGAACTGAAGCTTTCTTT CASSRGTGGSRTEAFF
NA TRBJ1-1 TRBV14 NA TGTGCCAGCAGCCGCGACTGGCGGGGTGAAGCTTTCTTT CASSRDWRGEAFF
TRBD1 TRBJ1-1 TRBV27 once TGTGCCAGCAGTCCGGACAGGCCAATAACTGAAGCTTTCTTT CASSPDRPITEAFF
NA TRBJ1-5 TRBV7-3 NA TGTGCCAGCAGCTTAACTGGGGGCAACAATCAGCCCCAGCATTTT CASSLTGGNNQPQHF
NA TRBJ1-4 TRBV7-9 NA TGTGCCAGCAGCCCCGTCGGGACATTTGCAACTAATGAAAAACTGTTTTTT CASSPVGTFATNEKLFF
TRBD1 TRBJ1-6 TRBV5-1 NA TGCGCCAGCAGCGGAGGACAGGGGCTTTCACCCCTCCACTTT CASSGGQGLSPLHF
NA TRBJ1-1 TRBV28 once TGTGCCAGCAGTTTAACACAAATGAACACTGAAGCTTTCTTT CASSLTQMNTEAFF
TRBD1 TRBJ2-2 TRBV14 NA TGTGCCAGCAGCTGGACAGGCCCCGGCGCCGGGGAGCTGTTTTTT CASSWTGPGAGELFF
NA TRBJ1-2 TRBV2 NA TGTGCCAGCAGTGCTCTTACAGGCGTCTATGGCTACACCTTC CASSALTGVYGYTF
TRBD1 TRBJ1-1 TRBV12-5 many TGTGCTAGTGGTTCCACAGGACAGGCCAAGACTGAAGCTTTCTTT CASGSTGQAKTEAFF
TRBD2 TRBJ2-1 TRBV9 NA TGTGCCAGCAACCCTAGCGGAACCGACGATGAGCAGTTCTTC CASNPSGTDDEQFF
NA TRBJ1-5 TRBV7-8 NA TGTGCCAGCAGCTTAAACTCAGGGAAGGACATTGAGCAGCCCCAGCATTTT CASSLNSGKDIEQPQHF
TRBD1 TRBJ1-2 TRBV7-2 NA TGTGCCAGCAGCTTACAGGGACAGTACTATGGCTACACCTTC CASSLQGQYYGYTF
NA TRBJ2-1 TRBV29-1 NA TGCAGCGTTGATTCGACAGGTTCCCTCCAGGAGCAGTTCTTC CSVDSTGSLQEQFF
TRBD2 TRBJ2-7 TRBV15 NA TGTGCCACCAGCAGACTACTCGAAGCGGGACGTCCACACGAGCAGTACTTC CATSRLLEAGRPHEQYF
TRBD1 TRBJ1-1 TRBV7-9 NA TGTGCCAGCAGCTACGGTGACAGGGACACTGAAGCTTTCTTT CASSYGDRDTEAFF
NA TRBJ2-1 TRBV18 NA TGTGCCAGCTCACCCCCGGCTGGGGGGAGCTCCTACAATGAGCAGTTCTTC CASSPPAGGSSYNEQFF
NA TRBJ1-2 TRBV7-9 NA TGTGCCAGCAGCTTCGAAGAGGATGGCTACACCTTC CASSFEEDGYTF
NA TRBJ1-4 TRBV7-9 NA TGTGCCAGCAGCTCCACACAGGGCGACGAAAAACTGTTTTTT CASSSTQGDEKLFF
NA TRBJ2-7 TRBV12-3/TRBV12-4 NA TGTGCCAGCGGCGGGGCAGCCTACGAGCAGTACTTC CASGGAAYEQYF
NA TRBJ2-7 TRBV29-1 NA TGCAGCGTTGTCCAGGGACTCGAGCAGTACTTC CSVVQGLEQYF
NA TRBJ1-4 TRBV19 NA TGTGCCAGTAGTAACCGGGACACCGCTAATGAAAAACTGTTTTTT CASSNRDTANEKLFF
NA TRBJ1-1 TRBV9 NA TGTGCCAGCAGCCCCTATAACACTGAAGCTTTCTTT CASSPYNTEAFF
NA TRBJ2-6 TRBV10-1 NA TGCGCCAGCAGTACTGGTCAAAGATCGCACAAAGTCGGGAACGTCCTGACTTTC CASSTGQRSHKVGNVLTF